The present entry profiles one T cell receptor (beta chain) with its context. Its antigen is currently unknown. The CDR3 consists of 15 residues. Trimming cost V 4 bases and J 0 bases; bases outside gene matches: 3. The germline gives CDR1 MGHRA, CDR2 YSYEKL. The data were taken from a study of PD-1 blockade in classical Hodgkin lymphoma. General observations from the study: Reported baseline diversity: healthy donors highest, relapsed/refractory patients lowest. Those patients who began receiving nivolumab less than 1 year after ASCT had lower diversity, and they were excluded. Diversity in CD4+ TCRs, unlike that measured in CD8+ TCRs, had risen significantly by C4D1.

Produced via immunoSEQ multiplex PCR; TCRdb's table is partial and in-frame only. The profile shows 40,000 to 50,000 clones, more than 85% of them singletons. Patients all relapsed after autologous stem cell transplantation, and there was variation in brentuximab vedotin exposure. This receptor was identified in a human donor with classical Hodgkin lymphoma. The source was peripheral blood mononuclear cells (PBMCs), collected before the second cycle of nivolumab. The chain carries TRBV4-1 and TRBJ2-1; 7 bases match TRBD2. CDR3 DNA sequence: TGCGCCAGCAGCCGCCCTAGCGGCTCCTACAATGAGCAGTTCTTC. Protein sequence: CASSRPSGSYNEQFF.